The T cell receptor beta chain under discussion was sequenced for a study of neoadjuvant nivolumab and ipilimumab in lung cancer. Study-wide results and caveats: TCR receptors were sequenced in few samples. TCR richness and clonality were higher in tumors than adjacent uninvolved lung. Pretherapy blood TCR richness correlated positively with resected tumor richness. Only two of four nivolumab-treated tumors gained richness and clonality by surgery.

Method: immunoSEQ multiplex PCR; TCRdb's copy keeps in-frame clones and lacks some. The sample lists more than 25,000 clones, 60% to 85% seen once, with around a sixth in the top ten. The germline V gene has CDR1 MGHRA and CDR2 YSYEKL. This CDR3 has 15 amino acids. V shed 6 bases and J 6 bases; nucleotides not matched to a gene: 9. A remark on this clone: Its matching antigen is unknown.

This sequence was found in an adult with non-small cell lung cancer. The sequenced sample was tumor tissue, obtained after neoadjuvant nivolumab, alone or with ipilimumab, at or shortly before surgery. The rearrangement uses TRBV4-1 and TRBJ2-1, with 9 positions matching TRBD2. The CDR3 DNA reads as TGCGCCAGCAGAGCGGGACTAGCCGGGAGCAATGAGCAGTTCTTC. Protein product: CASRAGLAGSNEQFF.